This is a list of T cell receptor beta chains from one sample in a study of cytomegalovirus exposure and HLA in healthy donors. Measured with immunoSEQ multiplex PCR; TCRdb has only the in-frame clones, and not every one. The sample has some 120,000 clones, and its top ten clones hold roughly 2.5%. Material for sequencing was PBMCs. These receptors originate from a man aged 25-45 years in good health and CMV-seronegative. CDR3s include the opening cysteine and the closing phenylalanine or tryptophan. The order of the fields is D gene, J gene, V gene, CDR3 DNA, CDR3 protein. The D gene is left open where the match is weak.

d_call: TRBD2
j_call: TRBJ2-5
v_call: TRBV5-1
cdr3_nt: TGCGCCAGCAGCTTGAGGTCGGGAGGGCCTGAAGAGACCCAGTACTTC
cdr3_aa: CASSLRSGGPEETQYF

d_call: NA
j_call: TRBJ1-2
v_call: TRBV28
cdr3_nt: TGTGCCAGCAGCCCGGAGGTTACTTTTGGCTACACCTTC
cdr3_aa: CASSPEVTFGYTF

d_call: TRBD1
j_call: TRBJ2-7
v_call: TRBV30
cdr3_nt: TGTGCCTGGACCCCAAAGGGACAGCCTCCCGAGCAGTACTTC
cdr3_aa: CAWTPKGQPPEQYF

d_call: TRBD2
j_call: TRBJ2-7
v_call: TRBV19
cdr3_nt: TGTGCCAGTAGTACGAGGAGCGGGAGTGGCGAGCAGTACTTC
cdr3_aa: CASSTRSGSGEQYF

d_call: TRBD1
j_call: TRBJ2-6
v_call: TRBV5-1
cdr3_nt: TGCGCCAGCAGCGCGACAGGGGGCGCCTCTGGGGCCAACGTCCTGACTTTC
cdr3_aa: CASSATGGASGANVLTF

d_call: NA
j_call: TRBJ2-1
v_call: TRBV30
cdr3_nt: TGTGCCTGGAGTACACAGGGATACGAGCAGTTCTTC
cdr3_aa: CAWSTQGYEQFF

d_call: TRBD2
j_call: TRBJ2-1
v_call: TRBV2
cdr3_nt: TGTGCCAGGGGGACAGCGGGAGGGCCAAAGTTCTTC
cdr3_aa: CARGTAGGPKFF

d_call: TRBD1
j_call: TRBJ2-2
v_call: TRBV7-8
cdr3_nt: TGTGCCAGCAGGGGTACTTGGGGACAGGGGGCCGGGGAGCTGTTTTTT
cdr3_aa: CASRGTWGQGAGELFF

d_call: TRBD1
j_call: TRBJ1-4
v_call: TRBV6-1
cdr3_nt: TGTGCCAGTTATCCGGGGCAGGGGGGTGAAAAACTGTTTTTT
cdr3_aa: CASYPGQGGEKLFF

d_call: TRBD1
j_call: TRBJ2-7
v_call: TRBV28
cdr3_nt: TGTGCCAGCAGTATTATAGGACAGGAAGAGCAGTACTTC
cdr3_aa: CASSIIGQEEQYF

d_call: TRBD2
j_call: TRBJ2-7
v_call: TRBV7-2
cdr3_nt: TGTGCCAGCAGCCTGGAGCGGGAGAAGGGCTACGAGCAGTACTTC
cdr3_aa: CASSLEREKGYEQYF

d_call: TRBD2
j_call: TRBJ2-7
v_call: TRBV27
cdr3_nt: TGTGCCAGCAGTTCCCCGTCACTAGCGGGATTCGGCGAGCAGTACTTC
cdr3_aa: CASSSPSLAGFGEQYF

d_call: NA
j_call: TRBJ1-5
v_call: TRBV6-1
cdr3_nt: TGTGCCAGCAGTGAATCATCAGGGGGCAATCAGCCCCAGCATTTT
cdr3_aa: CASSESSGGNQPQHF

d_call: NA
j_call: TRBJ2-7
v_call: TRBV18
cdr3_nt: TGTGCCAGCGGGCTCTTGGACAGTCCTACGGTCGAGCAGTACTTC
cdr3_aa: CASGLLDSPTVEQYF

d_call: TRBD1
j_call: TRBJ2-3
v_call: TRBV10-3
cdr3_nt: TGTGCCATCAGTCCCCGACAGGGAAGACAACGCACAGATACGCAGTATTTT
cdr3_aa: CAISPRQGRQRTDTQYF

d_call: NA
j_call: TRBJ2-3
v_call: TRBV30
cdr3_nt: TGTGCCTGTACGGGGGAGAACACAGATACGCAGTATTTT
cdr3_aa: CACTGENTDTQYF

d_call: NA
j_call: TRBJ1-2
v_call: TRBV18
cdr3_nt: TGTGCCAGCTCACCACCGGGGCAGGGTTTTCCCTACACCTTC
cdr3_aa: CASSPPGQGFPYTF

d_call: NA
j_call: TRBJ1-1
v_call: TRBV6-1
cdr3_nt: TGTGCCGCCTCCGCGGACGGGACATCCACTGAAGCTTTCTTT
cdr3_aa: CAASADGTSTEAFF

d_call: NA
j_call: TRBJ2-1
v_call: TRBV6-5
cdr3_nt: TGTGCCAGCAGTTACTCGGGAGACAATGAGCAGTTCTTC
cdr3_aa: CASSYSGDNEQFF

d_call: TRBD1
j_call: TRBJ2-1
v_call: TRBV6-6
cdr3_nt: TGTGCCAGCAGACGTGACAGGGGCCAATACAATGAGCAGTTCTTC
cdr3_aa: CASRRDRGQYNEQFF

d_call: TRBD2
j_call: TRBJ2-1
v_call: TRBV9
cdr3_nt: TGTGCCAGCAGCGTAGAAGGGTTAGCGGGCAGTAATGAGCAGTTCTTC
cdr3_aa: CASSVEGLAGSNEQFF

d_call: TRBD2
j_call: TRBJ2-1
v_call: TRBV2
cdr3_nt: TGTGCCAGCAGTGAAGGCGGGAGGGCCCTCAATGAGCAGTTCTTC
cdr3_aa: CASSEGGRALNEQFF